The 30 T cell receptor beta chains presented below share a single source sample, sequenced in a study of cytomegalovirus exposure and HLA in healthy donors. The table came from immunoSEQ multiplex PCR; TCRdb's copy has only in-frame clones and leaves some out. The sample carries 260,000 or so clones, roughly 89% recorded once. Sequencing was performed on PBMCs. The origin of the receptors is a man between 18 and 29 years old in good health and CMV-seronegative.

The CDR3 is CASNGESVNTEAFF. The CDR3 coding sequence is TGTGCCAGCAACGGGGAGTCCGTGAACACTGAAGCTTTCTTT. The chain is built from TRBV7-9 and TRBJ1-1; no firm D call. Per the germline V gene, CDR1 is SEHNR and CDR2 is FQNEAQ (reference sequence). CDR3 size: 14 residues. Trimming shortened V by 7 bases and J by 0 bases, and 12 bases separated the two germline ends.

This chain links TRBV6-6 with TRBJ2-3; 10 nucleotides agree with TRBD1. The CDR3 is made up of 15 amino acids. Trimming removed 5 bases from V and 1 base from J; junction bases left unmatched: 3. Per the germline V gene, CDR1 is MNHNY and CDR2 is SVGAGI (reference sequence). The CDR3 protein is CASSGQGDGTDTQYF. CDR3 sequence (DNA): TGTGCCAGCAGTGGACAGGGGGATGGCACAGATACGCAGTATTTT.

The chain is built from TRBV7-9 and TRBJ2-3, with TRBD1 as a possible D gene (6 bases). The germline V gene has CDR1 SEHNR and CDR2 FQNEAQ (reference sequence). Deletions cut 6 bases from V and 5 bases from J, with 18 bases between. The CDR3 runs to 15 residues. CDR3 DNA sequence: TGTGCCAGCAGTAATATGGGGGCGCGAGAAGATACGCAGTATTTT. It specifies CASSNMGAREDTQYF.

The V and J genes are TRBV4-1 and TRBJ2-5, with TRBD2 as a possible D gene (5 bases). Germline V gene data show CDR1 as MGHRA and CDR2 as YSYEKL. This CDR3 is 15 amino acids long. V lost 3 bases to trimming and J lost 1 base, with 12 bases between them. CDR3 loop: CASSQRASSQETQYF. CDR3 DNA: TGCGCCAGCAGCCAGAGGGCTAGCAGCCAAGAGACCCAGTACTTC.

This sequence joins TRBV30 and TRBJ2-7; D unresolved. The germline V gene encodes CDR1 GTSNPN and CDR2 SVGIG (reference sequence). V was cut by 3 bases and J by 2 bases, with 11 bases left in between. This CDR3 is 13 amino acids long. As DNA, the CDR3 is TGTGCCTGGAGAGGTAGTGGAGCCTACGAGCAGTACTTC. It codes for CAWRGSGAYEQYF.

The V call is TRBV2, the J call TRBJ1-2; D call uncertain. Trimming left V 7 bases short and J 3 bases short, with 6 bases between. The length of the CDR3 is 11 residues. CDR1 is SNHLY and CDR2 is FYNNEI in the germline V gene. The CDR3, as DNA: TGTGCCAGCACTCTATACTATGGCTACACCTTC. This translates into CASTLYYGYTF.

This chain connects TRBV15 to TRBJ2-5; no firm D call. V lost 4 bases and J lost 2, with 2 bases in between. CDR1 is LNHNV and CDR2 is YYDKDF in the germline V gene (reference sequence). The CDR3 length is 11 residues. CDR3 sequence: CATSIQETQYF. CDR3 DNA: TGTGCCACCAGCATACAAGAGACCCAGTACTTC.

This chain links TRBV11-2 with TRBJ1-1; D gene uncertain. Germline assignment: CDR1 SGHAT and CDR2 FQNNGV. This CDR3 is built from 14 residues. Trimming took 3 bases from V and 1 from J, leaving 9 bases between them. CDR3 in amino acids: CASSFVRANTEAFF. For the CDR3, the DNA is TGTGCCAGCAGCTTTGTGAGAGCGAACACTGAAGCTTTCTTT. Full variable domain (rest looked up from reference TRBV11-2 and TRBJ1-1): EAGVAQSPRYKIIEKRQSVAFWCNPISGHATLYWYQQILGQGPKLLIQFQNNGVVDDSQLPKDRFSAERLKGVDSTLKIQPAKLEDSAVYLCASSFVRANTEAFFGQGTRLTVV.

The rearrangement uses TRBV7-2 and TRBJ2-7, with 13 bases aligning to TRBD2. The ends lost 5 bases at V and 4 bases at J; junction bases unmatched: 5. The CDR3 runs to 15 residues. Germline CDR1 is SGHTA and CDR2 is FQGNSA. CDR3 region: CASSPTSGGSYEQYF. CDR3 nucleotides: TGTGCCAGCAGCCCGACTAGCGGGGGGTCATACGAGCAGTACTTC.

This clone was recorded only once. The CDR3 spells CASSKTGGYQPQHF. The DNA of the CDR3 is TGTGCCAGCAGTAAAACAGGGGGCTATCAGCCCCAGCATTTT. The J gene is TRBJ1-5, the V gene TRBV5-6; 9 bases are a match to TRBD1. The CDR3 has 14 amino acids. Germline V gives CDR1 SGHDT, CDR2 YYEEEE. Trimming took 5 bases from V and 5 from J; bases not matched to a gene: 5.

The chain recombines TRBV10-3 with TRBJ2-5; 7 bases match TRBD1. Germline V gene sequence: CDR1 ENHRY, CDR2 SYGVKD. V lost 3 bases and J lost 3; bases outside the gene matches: 4. The CDR3 is made up of 14 amino acids. Here the CDR3 DNA reads TGTGCCATCAGTGAAAGTACAGGGGAAGAGACCCAGTACTTC. Translation gives CAISESTGEETQYF.

The chain has TRBV4-1 and TRBJ2-1; weak D call: TRBD2 (6 bases). Looked up from germline, CDR1 is MGHRA and CDR2 is YSYEKL. Trimming pared 4 bases from V and 0 bases from J, leaving 7 bases between. The CDR3 spans 14 residues. The chain's CDR3 is CASSRDFSYNEQFF. The CDR3 region has the DNA TGCGCCAGCAGCCGGGACTTCTCCTACAATGAGCAGTTCTTC.

The chain uses TRBV28 and TRBJ1-2; 9 nucleotides line up with TRBD1. The length of the CDR3 is 14 residues. V was pared by 5 bases and J by 4 bases, with 5 bases of the junction left unmatched. Germline CDR1 reads MDHEN; CDR2 reads SYDVKM. CDR3 sequence: CASSETGGTYGYTF. Written as DNA, the CDR3 is TGTGCCAGCAGTGAAACAGGGGGCACCTATGGCTACACCTTC.

This rearrangement joins TRBV9 to TRBJ1-2, with D possibly being TRBD1 (6 bases). V lost 2 bases, J lost 8 bases, and 16 bases lay in between. Germline CDR1 is SGDLS and CDR2 is YYNGEE. This CDR3 is 14 amino acids long. CDR3 sequence: CASSVNLGTIGYTF. CDR3 DNA sequence: TGTGCCAGCAGCGTGAATCTCGGGACAATAGGCTACACCTTC.

This clone came up a few times. The rearrangement uses TRBV27 and TRBJ2-5; D is unresolved. Germline CDR1 is MNHEY and CDR2 is SMNVEV (reference sequence). CDR3 length: 13 amino acids. Trimming pared 1 base from V and 1 base from J, leaving 4 bases between. In nucleotides, the CDR3 is TGTGCCAGCAGTTTATACGGCCAAGAGACCCAGTACTTC. This translates into CASSLYGQETQYF.

DNA of the CDR3: TGTGCCAGCTCACCACCGGGGCCATCCCGAATTCAGTACTTC. It specifies CASSPPGPSRIQYF. The rearrangement uses TRBV18 and TRBJ2-4, with D tentatively TRBD1 (5 bases). Trimming removed 0 bases at V and 10 bases at J, with 13 bases between. Germline CDR1 is KGHSH and CDR2 is LQKENI. CDR3 length: 14 residues.

Written as DNA, the CDR3 is TGTGCCGGACCCAACCCTAGCAGGTTCTCCGAGCAGTACTTC. It encodes CAGPNPSRFSEQYF. The V gene is TRBV15, the J gene TRBJ2-7; D may be TRBD2 (5 bases). The V end was cut by 11 bases, the J end by 6 bases, with 23 bases between. CDR1 and CDR2 (germline): LNHNV, YYDKDF (reference sequence). The CDR3 covers 14 residues. The full variable domain, rest sourced from reference TRBV15 and TRBJ2-7, is DAMVIQNPRYQVTQFGKPVTLSCSQTLNHNVMYWYQQKSSQAPKLLFHYYDKDFNNEADTPDNFQSRRPNTSFCFLDIRSPGLGDTAMYLCAGPNPSRFSEQYFGPGTRLTVT.

The chain uses TRBV6-6 and TRBJ2-7, with TRBD2 matching over 9 bases. This CDR3 is built from 14 residues. Germline V gene data show CDR1 as MNHNY and CDR2 as SVGAGI (reference sequence). The junction had 7 bases not matched to a gene; V was cut back by 10 bases and J by 0 bases. CDR3 amino acids: CATLSSGASYEQYF. DNA of the CDR3: TGTGCCACCCTGTCTAGCGGGGCCTCCTACGAGCAGTACTTC.

V usage is TRBV4-1 and J usage is TRBJ1-3, with 7 bases fitting TRBD1. Germline V lookup: CDR1 MGHRA, CDR2 YSYEKL. Germline trimming cut 3 bases from V and 3 bases from J; bases unmatched to any gene: 8. The CDR3 runs to 16 residues. The CDR3 bases are TGCGCCAGCAGCCAGCCGACAGGGAGGAATGGAAACACCATATATTTT. Translating it yields CASSQPTGRNGNTIYF.

This chain connects TRBV2 to TRBJ1-6, with D perhaps matching TRBD1 (5 bases). The CDR3 has 14 amino acids. V lost 4 bases and J lost 7, with 11 bases in between. Germline loops: CDR1 SNHLY, CDR2 FYNNEI. The CDR3 DNA follows: TGTGCCAGCAGTGGTGGGCGGGGGAATTCACCCCTCCACTTT. As protein: CASSGGRGNSPLHF.

The rearrangement joins TRBV25-1 to TRBJ1-4; weak D call: TRBD1 (6 bases). V dropped 5 bases and J dropped 1 base, with 20 bases sitting between them. The CDR3 is 18 amino acids. The germline CDR1 and CDR2 sequences are MGHDK and SYGVNS. For the CDR3, the DNA is TGTGCCAGCAGTCCCCGTCTGGGGGCGCAGGGAACTAATGAAAAACTGTTTTTT. It specifies CASSPRLGAQGTNEKLFF.

V gene TRBV15 combines with J gene TRBJ2-7, with 10 bases identical to TRBD2. There are 16 residues in the CDR3. V lost 1 base and J lost 4; bases outside the gene matches: 7. Germline CDR1 LNHNV, CDR2 YYDKDF (reference sequence). The CDR3 protein is CATSRGLGLAAYEQYF. CDR3 sequence (DNA): TGTGCCACCAGCAGAGGACTAGGACTAGCGGCATACGAGCAGTACTTC.

This clone was recorded only once. The chain employs TRBV6-6 and TRBJ2-3; 8 positions match TRBD1. The CDR3 has 14 residues. The junction had 2 bases not matched to a gene; V was cut back by 6 bases and J by 0 bases. Germline loops: CDR1 MNHNY, CDR2 SVGAGI (reference sequence). The CDR3: CASRRDRSTDTQYF. The CDR3 nucleotides read TGTGCCAGCAGGCGGGACAGGAGCACAGATACGCAGTATTTT.

This clone appeared a single time. The chain carries TRBV7-9 and TRBJ1-5; no clear D gene. Germline V CDR1 and CDR2: SEHNR, FQNEAQ (reference sequence). V was trimmed by 5 bases and J by 2 bases, leaving 10 bases between them. The CDR3 length is 14 residues. In nucleotides, the CDR3 is TGTGCCAGCAGCCAAAGTACAGGCAATCAGCCCCAGCATTTT. This gives the protein CASSQSTGNQPQHF.

The gene calls are TRBV7-9 and TRBJ1-4; D possibly corresponds to TRBD1 (5 bases). The CDR3 loop spans 14 amino acids. V was cut by 8 bases and J by 4 bases, with 14 bases left in between. Germline assignment: CDR1 SEHNR and CDR2 FQNEAQ (reference sequence). CDR3 loop: CASSLTTVNEKLFF. Written as DNA, the CDR3 is TGTGCCAGCTCCCTAACGACAGTTAATGAAAAACTGTTTTTT.

This sequence joins TRBV29-1 and TRBJ2-7, with D hard to call. CDR3 length equals 11 residues. The V gene's germline CDR1 is SQVTM and CDR2 ANQGSEA. V shed 3 bases and J shed 2 bases, with 5 bases lying between them. Here the CDR3 reads CSVDTAYEQYF. In DNA, the CDR3 is TGCAGCGTTGATACAGCCTACGAGCAGTACTTC.

The rearrangement uses TRBV13 and TRBJ1-1; D is unclear. V was trimmed by 3 bases and J by 4 bases, leaving 12 bases between them. CDR1 is PRHDT and CDR2 is FYEKMQ in the germline V gene (reference sequence). The CDR3 has 14 residues. In DNA, the CDR3 is TGTGCCAGCAGCTTGGTATTAGGAGGCACTGAAGCTTTCTTT. Translating gives CASSLVLGGTEAFF.

CDR3 sequence reads: CASSTSGTPGPYGYTF. The CDR3 nucleotides read TGTGCCAGCAGTACCTCCGGGACACCGGGCCCATATGGCTACACCTTC. This chain joins TRBV2 and TRBJ1-2, with a possible D match to TRBD1 (6 bases). This CDR3 region has 16 residues. The V gene lost 5 bases and the J gene lost 5 bases, with 21 bases spanning the gap. CDR1 is SNHLY, CDR2 FYNNEI, per germline.

This chain uses TRBV9 with TRBJ1-6; possible D gene TRBD1, 5 bases. Trimming removed 0 bases from V and 15 bases from J, with 16 bases in between. The CDR3 sequence is 14 residues long. Germline CDR1 is SGDLS and CDR2 is YYNGEE. Here the CDR3 DNA reads TGTGCCAGCAGCGTAGTACCAACCACAGGCCTCCTCCACTTT. This encodes CASSVVPTTGLLHF. Full variable domain (missing parts from reference TRBV9 and TRBJ1-6): DSGVTQTPKHLITATGQRVTLRCSPRSGDLSVYWYQQSLDQGLQFLIQYYNGEERAKGNILERFSAQQFPDLHSELNLSSLELGDSALYFCASSVVPTTGLLHFGNGTRLTVT.

This chain joins TRBV1 and TRBJ2-7; the D segment call TRBD2 is taken from the table without a DNA check. TRBV1 counts as a pseudogene. The CDR3 extends over 17 amino acids. CDR3 amino acids: CTSSQESHKRASYEQYF. The CDR3, as DNA: TGCACCAGCAGCCAAGAGTCACATAAGCGGGCTAGCTACGAGCAGTACTTC.